One T cell receptor beta chain is described in this entry. Sequencing was performed with immunoSEQ multiplex PCR; in TCRdb, only in-frame clones are kept and a portion is missing. The profile covers around 140,000 clones, with around 83% appearing a single time and approximately 5% taken by the ten largest. Germline V CDR1 and CDR2: SGHNT, YENEEA. V shed 3 bases and J shed 10 bases, with 13 bases lying between them. The CDR3 totals 13 residues. This sample was included in a study of T cell responses to AZD1222 COVID-19 vaccine. The chain uses TRBV11-3 and TRBJ2-1; D could derive from TRBD1 or TRBD2 (5 bases each). The TCR was taken from an adult who received the AZD1222 COVID-19 vaccine. The sample here was peripheral blood, taken 28 days after the second AZD1222 dose. This chain's CDR3 is CASSFSGGREQFF. The CDR3 DNA sequence: TGTGCCAGCAGCTTCTCTGGGGGTCGGGAGCAGTTCTTC.